What follows describes a single TCR beta chain. The entry originates in a study of T cells in Graves' hyperthyroidism and ophthalmopathy. There were TCR beta CDR3 regions amplified from RNA transcripts. The study used the HTBI primer set for a first-round RT-PCR of the TCR CDR3. TCRdb recomputed calls from the multiplex PCR reads with MiXCR, one row per CDR3 protein. The repertoire consists of roughly 560,000 distinct CDR3 sequences, with roughly 14% occurring once and the leading ten covering roughly 4.5%. The sequence derives from a woman in her forties with Graves' ophthalmopathy. Sequences were obtained from blood.

The CDR3: CASRGYEEDTEAFF. In DNA form, the CDR3 reads TGTGCCAGCAGGGGGTATGAAGAGGACACTGAAGCTTTCTTT. The V and J genes are TRBV9 and TRBJ1-1; unclear D gene. Deletions cut 5 bases from V and 3 bases from J, with 14 bases between. The CDR3 is made up of 14 amino acids. Germline assignment: CDR1 SGDLS and CDR2 YYNGEE.